A selection of T cell receptor beta chains follows, all from one sample in a study of control samples from healthy donors and cancer patients. Assay used: immunoSEQ multiplex PCR; TCRdb lists only in-frame clones, some missing. The sample holds about 180,000 clones; roughly 89% are singletons and the top ten take over 1.1%. The sample taken for sequencing was blood. The receptor set was obtained from a woman between 45 and 65 years old in good health. The CDR3 runs from the conserved cysteine through the conserved F or W. The D gene is left open where the match is weak. The size field is filled for only some rows; it gives once, few, many or a size class.

V	size	J	D	DNA	CDR3
TRBV9	-	TRBJ2-2	-	TGTGCCAGCAGCTTAGACATGTTAACCGGGGAGCTGTTTTTT	CASSLDMLTGELFF
TRBV29-1	-	TRBJ2-5	TRBD2	TGCAGCGTTGATAGCGGGGCTGGGGAGACCCAGTACTTC	CSVDSGAGETQYF
TRBV20-1	-	TRBJ1-4	-	TGCAGTGCTGAGAACAATGAAAAACTGTTTTTT	CSAENNEKLFF
TRBV4-3	-	TRBJ2-2	-	TGCGCCAGCAGCCAAGATCTTGCGGGGGCGGGGACCGGGGAGCTGTTTTTT	CASSQDLAGAGTGELFF
TRBV19	-	TRBJ2-7	-	TGTGCCAGTAGTATCCACAGATTCGACGAGCAGTACTTC	CASSIHRFDEQYF
TRBV4-1	once	TRBJ1-2	-	TGCGCCAGCAGCCAAGGGGGTCGACAGCCCGAGCGTGGCTACACCTTC	CASSQGGRQPERGYTF
TRBV11-2	-	TRBJ2-3	TRBD2	TGTGCCAGCAGCGGGACTAGTTGGGATACGCAGTATTTT	CASSGTSWDTQYF
TRBV24-1	-	TRBJ2-3	TRBD2	TGTGCCACCAGTGATTTGCTAGCGGGGCCGCTCTATTTT	CATSDLLAGPLYF
TRBV2	-	TRBJ2-7	-	TGTGCCAGCAGTGAGCGCTCGGGGGCGAGCTCCTACGAGCAGTACTTC	CASSERSGASSYEQYF
TRBV27	-	TRBJ1-5	-	TGTGCCAGCAGTTTGGAGGGACAACAGCCCCAGCATTTT	CASSLEGQQPQHF
TRBV2	-	TRBJ2-3	TRBD2	TGTGCCAGCAGTGGGACTAGCGGGAAAGATACGCAGTATTTT	CASSGTSGKDTQYF
TRBV19	-	TRBJ1-2	-	TGTGCCAGTAGTATAGATACAGGGAACTATGGCTACACCTTC	CASSIDTGNYGYTF
TRBV12-3/TRBV12-4	-	TRBJ2-7	-	TGTGCCAGCACCCTGAGTGGCTCCTACGAGCAGTACTTC	CASTLSGSYEQYF
TRBV28	-	TRBJ2-1	TRBD2	TGTGCCAGCAGACCTGGACTAGCCGGAGGCAATGAGCAGTTCTTC	CASRPGLAGGNEQFF
TRBV28	-	TRBJ1-5	-	TGTGCCAGCAGTTGGGCCACAGGGAACGTTCAGCCCCAGCATTTT	CASSWATGNVQPQHF
TRBV2	-	TRBJ1-2	TRBD1	TGTGCCAGCAGGACAGGGCCCAACTATGGCTACACCTTC	CASRTGPNYGYTF
TRBV29-1	-	TRBJ2-1	TRBD1	TGCAGTTGGACAGGGGACCTCTACAATGAGCAGTTCTTC	CSWTGDLYNEQFF
TRBV28	-	TRBJ2-5	-	TGTGCCAGCAGTTTTCTAGGCGAGACCCAGTACTTC	CASSFLGETQYF
TRBV7-2	-	TRBJ2-6	-	TGTGCGAGCACTGGGGCCAACGTCCTGACTTTC	CASTGANVLTF
TRBV6-5	-	TRBJ1-1	-	TGTGCCAGCAGTTACGCAGGGGTTGAAGCTTTCTTT	CASSYAGVEAFF
TRBV5-5	once	TRBJ2-7	TRBD1	TGTGCCAGCAGCTACGGGACAGCGAACTCCTACGAGCAGTACTTC	CASSYGTANSYEQYF
TRBV7-9	-	TRBJ2-7	TRBD1	TGTGCCAGCAGCCATGGGACAGACTCCTACGAGCAGTACTTC	CASSHGTDSYEQYF
TRBV5-1	-	TRBJ2-1	-	TGCGCCAGCAGCTTGGGCGTGACACAGAGCTCCTACAATGAGCAGTTCTTC	CASSLGVTQSSYNEQFF
TRBV3-1/TRBV3-2	-	TRBJ1-4	TRBD1	TGTGCCAGCAGCCCCGTTGGAGGGGGCGAAGAAAAACTGTTTTTT	CASSPVGGGEEKLFF
TRBV11-2	-	TRBJ2-5	TRBD2	TGTGCCAGCAGCTTATTGGCTAGCGGGGGGGAGACCCAGTACTTC	CASSLLASGGETQYF
TRBV19	once	TRBJ2-5	TRBD2	TGTGCCAGTAGTGTAGCGGGAGGGCCCGGCGAGACCCAGTACTTC	CASSVAGGPGETQYF
TRBV3-1/TRBV3-2	-	TRBJ1-3	-	TGTGCCAGCAGCCAAGTCGGTTTCTCTGGAAACACCATATATTTT	CASSQVGFSGNTIYF
TRBV7-9	-	TRBJ2-1	-	TGTGCCAGCAGCTTACTTCTGAGCTCCTACAATGAGCAGTTCTTC	CASSLLLSSYNEQFF
TRBV30	-	TRBJ2-7	-	TGTGCCTACAAAGTCAGGAGCTCCTACGAGCAGTACTTC	CAYKVRSSYEQYF
TRBV28	-	TRBJ1-4	-	TGTGCCAGCAGTTTAGGGGGGGCCGAGGAAAAACTGTTTTTT	CASSLGGAEEKLFF
TRBV6-5	-	TRBJ1-6	-	TGTGCCAGCAGCGTTCTAGAGTATAATTCACCCCTCCACTTT	CASSVLEYNSPLHF
TRBV5-5	-	TRBJ1-1	-	TGTGCCAGCAGCTTGCTTCAGGGGAGAGTGAGCACTGAAGCTTTCTTT	CASSLLQGRVSTEAFF
TRBV28	-	TRBJ1-2	TRBD1	TGTGCCAGCAGTACTGACGGGACAGGGGTGGGTGGCTATGGCTACACCTTC	CASSTDGTGVGGYGYTF